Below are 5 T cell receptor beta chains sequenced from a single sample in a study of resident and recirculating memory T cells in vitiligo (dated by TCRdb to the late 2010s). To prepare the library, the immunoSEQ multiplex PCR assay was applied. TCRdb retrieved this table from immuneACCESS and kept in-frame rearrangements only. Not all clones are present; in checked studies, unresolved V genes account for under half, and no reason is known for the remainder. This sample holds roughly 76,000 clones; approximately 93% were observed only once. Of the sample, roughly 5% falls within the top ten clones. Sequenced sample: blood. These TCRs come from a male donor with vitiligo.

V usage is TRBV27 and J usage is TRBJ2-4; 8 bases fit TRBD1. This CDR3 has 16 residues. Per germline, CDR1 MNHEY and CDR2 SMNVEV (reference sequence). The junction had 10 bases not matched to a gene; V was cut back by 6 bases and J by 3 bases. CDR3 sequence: CASSYRTGSNKNIQYF. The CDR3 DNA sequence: TGTGCCAGCAGCTATCGGACAGGGTCGAACAAAAACATTCAGTACTTC.

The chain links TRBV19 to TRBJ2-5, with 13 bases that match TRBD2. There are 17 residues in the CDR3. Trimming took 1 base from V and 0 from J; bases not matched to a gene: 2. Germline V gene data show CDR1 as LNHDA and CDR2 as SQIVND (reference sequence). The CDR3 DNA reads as TGTGCCAGTAGTATAGGGACTAGCGGGGGTTACCAAGAGACCCAGTACTTC. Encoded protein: CASSIGTSGGYQETQYF. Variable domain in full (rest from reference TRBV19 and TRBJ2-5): DGGITQSPKYLFRKEGQNVTLSCEQNLNHDAMYWYRQDPGQGLRLIYYSQIVNDFQKGDIAEGYSVSREKKESFPLTVTSAQKNPTAFYLCASSIGTSGGYQETQYFGPGTRLLVL.

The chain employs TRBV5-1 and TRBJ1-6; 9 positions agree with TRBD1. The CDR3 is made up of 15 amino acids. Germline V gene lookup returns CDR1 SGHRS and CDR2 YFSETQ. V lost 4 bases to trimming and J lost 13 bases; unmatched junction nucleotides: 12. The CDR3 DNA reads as TGCGCCAGCAGCGCCACCGGGACAGGGCCTCGGCCCCTCCACTTT. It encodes CASSATGTGPRPLHF.

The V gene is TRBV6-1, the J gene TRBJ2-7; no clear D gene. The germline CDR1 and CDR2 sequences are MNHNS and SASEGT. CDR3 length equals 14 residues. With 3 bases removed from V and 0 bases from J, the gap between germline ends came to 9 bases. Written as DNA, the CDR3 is TGTGCCAGCAGTGAGTACAGCAACTCCTACGAGCAGTACTTC. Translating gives CASSEYSNSYEQYF.

This chain's CDR3 is CASSEEGTQYF. In DNA form, the CDR3 reads TGTGCCAGCAGTGAGGAGGGCACCCAGTACTTC. The chain combines TRBV2 with TRBJ2-5, with TRBD2 as a possible D gene (6 bases). The germline CDR1 and CDR2 sequences are SNHLY and FYNNEI. V was pared by 3 bases and J by 8 bases, with 7 bases between. The CDR3 sequence is 11 residues long. The full variable domain, its missing parts supplied by reference TRBV2 and TRBJ2-5, is EPEVTQTPSHQVTQMGQEVILRCVPISNHLYFYWYRQILGQKVEFLVSFYNNEISEKSEIFDDQFSVERPDGSNFTLKIRSTKLEDSAMYFCASSEEGTQYFGPGTRLLVL.